This TCR beta chain derives from a study of blood T cell repertoires in COVID-19. Overall study context: Italy, Spain and the United States were the sources of the convalescent and acute COVID-19 samples.

There are 15 residues in the CDR3. The V gene's germline CDR1 is SGHTS and CDR2 YDEGEE. The V gene end was trimmed by 0 bases and the J gene end by 6 bases; junction bases not matched to a gene: 4. As handled by the study authors: Amplified reference gene primers provided the basis for estimating nucleated cell counts. Sequencing was performed with immunoSEQ multiplex PCR; in TCRdb, only in-frame clones are kept and a portion is missing. That table furnishes V, J and clone size, whereas the DNA furnished D and trimming. There are 55,000 to 65,000 clones in the sample; 80% to 90% occur only once, and 8.3% lies in the top ten.

This receptor was taken from a human donor with active COVID-19. The donor label of this sample is uncertain. Sample: peripheral blood. This chain connects TRBV5-8 to TRBJ1-4; 8 nucleotides line up with TRBD1. The CDR3, as DNA: TGTGCCAGCAGCTTGGAGGGCAGGGGGCATGAAAAACTGTTTTTT. Protein sequence: CASSLEGRGHEKLFF.